The 13 T cell receptor beta chains given below trace back to one sample, sequenced in a study of cytomegalovirus exposure and HLA in healthy donors. 60 Vbeta and 13 Jbeta primers were used in PCR. Profiling relied on immunoSEQ multiplex PCR, and the TCRdb table lists in-frame clones only, not all of them. The sample holds under 85,000 clones, around 70% seen once. The sample was PBMCs. Receptors originate from a woman in her twenties or thirties in good health and CMV-seronegative.

This rearrangement joins TRBV10-3 to TRBJ2-5; 7 positions agree with TRBD1. CDR1 ENHRY and CDR2 SYGVKD come from the germline V gene. The CDR3 extends over 15 amino acids. V lost 8 bases to trimming and J lost 5 bases; unmatched junction nucleotides: 14. CDR3 in amino acids: CAIWGQIGVGETQYF. CDR3 nucleotides: TGTGCCATCTGGGGACAGATAGGAGTTGGGGAGACCCAGTACTTC.

The V and J genes are TRBV18 and TRBJ1-4, with D possibly matching TRBD1 (6 bases). The germline V gene has CDR1 KGHSH and CDR2 LQKENI. V lost 3 bases, J lost 4 bases, and 6 bases lay in between. This CDR3 has 13 residues. CDR3 DNA: TGTGCCAGCTCACCGGACAGTAATGAAAAACTGTTTTTT. Translated, it gives CASSPDSNEKLFF.

The chain carries TRBV5-8 and TRBJ2-1, with 9 bases matching TRBD1. V trimming: 5 bases; J trimming: 1 base; junction bases outside the gene matches: 7. This CDR3 spans 16 amino acids. Germline CDR1 and CDR2: SGHTS and YDEGEE. CDR3 nucleotides: TGTGCCAGCAGTGTTGGACAGGGGAAGTCCTACAATGAGCAGTTCTTC. This codes for CASSVGQGKSYNEQFF.

V usage is TRBV7-9 and J usage is TRBJ2-2, with 8 bases fitting TRBD1. V shed 5 bases and J 4 bases; nucleotides not matched to a gene: 9. The CDR3 totals 16 residues. Germline V CDR1 and CDR2: SEHNR, FQNEAQ (reference sequence). This chain's CDR3 is CASSPTDRGITGELFF. The CDR3 DNA reads as TGTGCCAGCAGCCCTACTGACAGGGGAATCACCGGGGAGCTGTTTTTT.

V and J are TRBV5-1 and TRBJ2-3, with a tentative D call TRBD1 (6 bases). V dropped 3 bases and J dropped 0 bases, with 11 bases sitting between them. The V gene's germline CDR1 is SGHRS and CDR2 YFSETQ. The CDR3 extends over 15 amino acids. The CDR3, as DNA: TGCGCCAGCAGCTCTGGACAGTTTAGCACAGATACGCAGTATTTT. It specifies CASSSGQFSTDTQYF.

V usage is TRBV27 and J usage is TRBJ1-5; 7 nucleotides agree with TRBD1. Germline CDR1 is MNHEY and CDR2 is SMNVEV (reference sequence). CDR3 length: 17 residues. V was clipped by 5 bases and J by 2 bases; unmatched bases: 12. The CDR3 DNA reads TGTGCCAGCAGTCCCGGACAGGCCGGGAGTGGCAATCAGCCCCAGCATTTT. Translating it yields CASSPGQAGSGNQPQHF.

The chain employs TRBV29-1 and TRBJ2-7; perhaps TRBD2 as D (5 bases). The CDR3 has 17 amino acids. V was cut by 7 bases and J by 5 bases, with 30 bases left in between. Germline loops: CDR1 SQVTM, CDR2 ANQGSEA. The CDR3 reads CSALPFAEKLQRHEQYF. The CDR3 DNA reads as TGCAGCGCTCTTCCTTTTGCGGAAAAATTACAGCGGCACGAGCAGTACTTC.

CDR3 coding DNA: TGCGCCAGCAGCCCGGACAGGGGGCTTAATCAGCCCCAGCATTTT. The encoded protein is CASSPDRGLNQPQHF. The rearrangement uses TRBV5-1 and TRBJ1-5; 11 positions match TRBD1. V lost 4 bases, J lost 4 bases, and 4 bases stayed unmatched. Germline CDR1 reads SGHRS; CDR2 reads YFSETQ. The CDR3 runs to 15 residues.

This chain connects TRBV12-2 to TRBJ2-2; the tabulated D call, TRBD2, remains unverified against the DNA. TRBV12-2 corresponds to a pseudogene. The CDR3 is made up of 22 amino acids. The CDR3: CASRLISFQGLAGRTNTGELFF. CDR3 sequence (DNA): TGTGCAAGTCGCTTAATATCATTTCAGGGACTAGCGGGGAGAACCAACACCGGGGAGCTGTTTTTT.

CDR3 loop: CASSQEASSYNSPLHF. The CDR3 DNA follows: TGCGCCAGCAGCCAAGAGGCCAGCTCCTATAATTCACCCCTCCACTTT. The chain couples TRBV4-3 to TRBJ1-6; D gene ambiguous. CDR3 length equals 16 residues. V lost 0 bases to trimming and J lost 0 bases, with 6 bases between them. The germline V gene encodes CDR1 LGHNA and CDR2 YSLEER.

The chain employs TRBV7-6 and TRBJ1-1; D might be TRBD1 (6 bases). The CDR3 runs to 15 residues. The germline V and J ends were trimmed by 4 bases and 0 bases, with 12 bases remaining between them. The germline CDR1 and CDR2 sequences are SGHVS and FNYEAQ. The CDR3 protein is CASSSRTEMNTEAFF. The CDR3 region has the DNA TGTGCCAGCAGCTCACGGACAGAAATGAACACTGAAGCTTTCTTT.

This sequence joins TRBV6-5 and TRBJ1-4; D is undetermined. V lost 5 bases, J lost 3 bases, and 10 bases lay in between. The CDR3 has 14 amino acids. Germline CDR1 and CDR2: MNHEY and SVGAGI. DNA for the CDR3: TGTGCCAGCAGTCGACGGCGGGCTAATGAAAAACTGTTTTTT. As protein: CASSRRRANEKLFF.

The V call is TRBV5-8, the J call TRBJ2-3, with D unclear. Germline CDR1 SGHTS, CDR2 YDEGEE. With 2 bases removed from V and 5 bases from J, the gap between germline ends came to 9 bases. This CDR3 contains 13 residues. CDR3: CASSFSLLDTQYF. Written as DNA, the CDR3 is TGTGCCAGCAGCTTTTCCCTCCTAGATACGCAGTATTTT.